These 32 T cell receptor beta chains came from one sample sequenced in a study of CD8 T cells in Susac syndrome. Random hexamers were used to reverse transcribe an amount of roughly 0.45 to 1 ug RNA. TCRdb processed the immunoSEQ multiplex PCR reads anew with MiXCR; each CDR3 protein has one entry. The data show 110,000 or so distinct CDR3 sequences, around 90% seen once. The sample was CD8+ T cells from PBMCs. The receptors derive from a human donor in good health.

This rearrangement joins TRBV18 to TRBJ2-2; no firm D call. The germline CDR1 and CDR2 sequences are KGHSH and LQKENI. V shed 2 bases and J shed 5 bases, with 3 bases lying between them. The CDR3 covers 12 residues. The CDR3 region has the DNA TGTGCCAGCTCACCAGAAACCGGGGAGCTGTTTTTT. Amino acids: CASSPETGELFF.

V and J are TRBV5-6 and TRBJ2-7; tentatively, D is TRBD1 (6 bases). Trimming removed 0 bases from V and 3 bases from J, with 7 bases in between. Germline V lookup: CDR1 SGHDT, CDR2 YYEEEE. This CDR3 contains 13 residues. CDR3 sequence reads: CASSLGTVYEQYF. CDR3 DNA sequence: TGTGCCAGCAGCTTGGGGACAGTCTACGAGCAGTACTTC.

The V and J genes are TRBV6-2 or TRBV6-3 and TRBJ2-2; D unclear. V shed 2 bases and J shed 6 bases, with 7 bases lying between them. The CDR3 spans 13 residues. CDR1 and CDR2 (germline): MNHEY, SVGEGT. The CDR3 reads CASSYGSAGELFF. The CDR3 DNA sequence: TGTGCCAGCAGTTACGGTTCCGCCGGGGAGCTGTTTTTT.

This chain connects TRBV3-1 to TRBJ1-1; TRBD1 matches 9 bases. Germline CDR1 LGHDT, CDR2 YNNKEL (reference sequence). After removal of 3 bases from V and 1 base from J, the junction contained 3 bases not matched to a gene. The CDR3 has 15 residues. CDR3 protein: CASSHGTGRNTEAFF. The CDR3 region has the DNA TGTGCCAGCAGCCACGGGACAGGGAGGAACACTGAAGCTTTCTTT.

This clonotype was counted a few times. For the CDR3, the DNA is TGTGCAGTGACTAGCGGGAGTGGGGAGACCCAGTACTTC. Protein: CAVTSGSGETQYF. The chain uses TRBV6-1 and TRBJ2-5; 12 nucleotides align to TRBD2. Germline values: CDR1 MNHNS, CDR2 SASEGT. This CDR3 is built from 13 residues.

The CDR3 region is CASSTPFQETQYF. CDR3 DNA: TGTGCCAGCAGCACACCGTTCCAAGAGACCCAGTACTTC. The gene calls are TRBV7-2 and TRBJ2-5, with no clear D. The CDR3 extends over 13 amino acids. V lost 5 bases, J lost 1 base, and 8 bases lay in between. The germline gives CDR1 SGHTA, CDR2 FQGNSA.

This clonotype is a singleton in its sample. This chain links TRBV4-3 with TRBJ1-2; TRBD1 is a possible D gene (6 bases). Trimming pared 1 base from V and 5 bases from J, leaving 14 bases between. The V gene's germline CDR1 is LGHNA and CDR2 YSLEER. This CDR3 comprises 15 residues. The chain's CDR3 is CASSQGAGAAYGYTF. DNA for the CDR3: TGCGCCAGCAGCCAAGGGGCGGGGGCCGCTTATGGCTACACCTTC.

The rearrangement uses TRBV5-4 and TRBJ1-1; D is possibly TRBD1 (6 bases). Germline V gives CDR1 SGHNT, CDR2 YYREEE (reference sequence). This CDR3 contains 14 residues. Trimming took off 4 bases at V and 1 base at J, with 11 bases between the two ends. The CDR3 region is CASSIDRQNTEAFF. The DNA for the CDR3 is TGTGCCAGCAGCATCGACAGGCAGAACACTGAAGCTTTCTTT.

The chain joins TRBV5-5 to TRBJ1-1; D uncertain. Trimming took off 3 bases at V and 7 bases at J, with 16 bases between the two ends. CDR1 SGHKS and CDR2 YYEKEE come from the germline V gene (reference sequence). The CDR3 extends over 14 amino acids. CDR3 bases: TGTGCCAGCAGCTCGCGTCGCGTGACCGATGAAGCTTTCTTT. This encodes CASSSRRVTDEAFF.

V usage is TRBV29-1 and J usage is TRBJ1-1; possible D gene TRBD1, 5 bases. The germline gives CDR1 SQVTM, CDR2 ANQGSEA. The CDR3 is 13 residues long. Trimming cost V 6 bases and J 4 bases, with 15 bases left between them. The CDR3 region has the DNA TGCAGCGTATTTAGGGGTATCGGCACTGAAGCTTTCTTT. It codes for CSVFRGIGTEAFF.

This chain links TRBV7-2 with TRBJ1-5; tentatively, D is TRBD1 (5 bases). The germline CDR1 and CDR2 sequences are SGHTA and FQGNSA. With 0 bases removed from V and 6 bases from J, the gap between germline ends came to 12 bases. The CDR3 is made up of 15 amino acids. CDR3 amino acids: CASSLAVGVGQPQHF. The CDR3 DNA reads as TGTGCCAGCAGCTTAGCCGTAGGGGTGGGTCAGCCCCAGCATTTT.

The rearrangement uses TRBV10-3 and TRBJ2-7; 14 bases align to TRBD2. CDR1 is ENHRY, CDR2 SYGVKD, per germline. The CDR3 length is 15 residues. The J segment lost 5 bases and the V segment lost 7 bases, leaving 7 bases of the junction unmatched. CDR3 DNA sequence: TGTGCCATCAACTCGGGACTAGCGGGAGTCAACGAGCAGTACTTC. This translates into CAINSGLAGVNEQYF.

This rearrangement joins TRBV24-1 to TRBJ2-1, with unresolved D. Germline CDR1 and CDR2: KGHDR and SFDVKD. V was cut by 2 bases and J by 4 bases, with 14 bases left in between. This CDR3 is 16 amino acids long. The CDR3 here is CATSDSRSGWYNEQFF. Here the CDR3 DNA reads TGTGCCACCAGTGATTCCCGGAGTGGCTGGTACAATGAGCAGTTCTTC.

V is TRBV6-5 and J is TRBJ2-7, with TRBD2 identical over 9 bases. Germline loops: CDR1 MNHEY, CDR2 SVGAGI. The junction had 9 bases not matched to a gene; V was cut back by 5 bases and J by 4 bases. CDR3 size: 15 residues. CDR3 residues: CASSPAGGGVYEQYF. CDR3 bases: TGTGCCAGCAGTCCTGCCGGCGGGGGGGTTTACGAGCAGTACTTC.

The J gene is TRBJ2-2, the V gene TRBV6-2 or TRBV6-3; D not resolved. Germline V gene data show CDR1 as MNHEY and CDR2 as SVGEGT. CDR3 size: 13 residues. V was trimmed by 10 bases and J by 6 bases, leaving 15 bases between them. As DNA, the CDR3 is TGTGCCACCACCCAGATCGGCGCCGGGGAGCTGTTTTTT. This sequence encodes CATTQIGAGELFF.

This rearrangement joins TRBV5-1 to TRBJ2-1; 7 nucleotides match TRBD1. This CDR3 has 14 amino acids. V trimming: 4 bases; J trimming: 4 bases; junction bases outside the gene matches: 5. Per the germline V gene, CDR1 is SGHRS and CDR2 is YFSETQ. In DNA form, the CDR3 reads TGCGCCAGCAGCGGGGACAGAGTTTACAATGAGCAGTTCTTC. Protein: CASSGDRVYNEQFF.

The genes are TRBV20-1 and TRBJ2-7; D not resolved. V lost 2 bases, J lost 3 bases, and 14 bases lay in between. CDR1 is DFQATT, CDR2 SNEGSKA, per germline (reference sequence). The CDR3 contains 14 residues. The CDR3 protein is CSARSSKGLYEQYF. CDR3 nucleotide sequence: TGCAGTGCTAGATCGAGCAAAGGGCTCTACGAGCAGTACTTC.

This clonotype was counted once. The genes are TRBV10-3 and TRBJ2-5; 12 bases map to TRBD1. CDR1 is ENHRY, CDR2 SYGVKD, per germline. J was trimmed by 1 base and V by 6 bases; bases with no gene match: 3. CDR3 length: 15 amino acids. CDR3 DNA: TGTGCCATCAGCCGGGACAGGGGGCCCCAAGAGACCCAGTACTTC. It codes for CAISRDRGPQETQYF.

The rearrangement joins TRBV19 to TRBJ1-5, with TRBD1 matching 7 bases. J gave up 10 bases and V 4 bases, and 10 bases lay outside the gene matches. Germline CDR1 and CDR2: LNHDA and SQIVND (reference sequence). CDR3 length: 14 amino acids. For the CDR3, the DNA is TGTGCCAGTAGTACTTGGGACAGTCCGCAACCCCAGCATTTT. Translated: CASSTWDSPQPQHF.

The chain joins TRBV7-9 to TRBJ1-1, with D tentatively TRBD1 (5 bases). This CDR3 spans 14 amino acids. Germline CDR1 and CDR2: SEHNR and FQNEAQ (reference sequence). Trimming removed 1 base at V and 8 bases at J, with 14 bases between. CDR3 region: CASSLVFREAEAFF. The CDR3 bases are TGTGCCAGCAGCTTAGTATTCAGGGAAGCAGAAGCTTTCTTT.

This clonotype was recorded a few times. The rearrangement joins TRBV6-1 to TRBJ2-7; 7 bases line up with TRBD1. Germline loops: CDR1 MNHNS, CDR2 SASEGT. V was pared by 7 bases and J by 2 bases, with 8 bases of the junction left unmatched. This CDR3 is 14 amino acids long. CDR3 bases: TGTGCCAGCAAAAACTCACAGGGGACCTACGAGCAGTACTTC. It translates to CASKNSQGTYEQYF.

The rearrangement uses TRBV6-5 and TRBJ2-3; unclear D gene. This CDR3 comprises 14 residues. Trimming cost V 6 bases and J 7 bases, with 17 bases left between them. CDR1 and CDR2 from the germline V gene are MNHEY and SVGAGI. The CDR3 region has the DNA TGTGCCAGCAGAAAAGGGCTAGAGATTAATACGCAGTATTTT. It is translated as CASRKGLEINTQYF.

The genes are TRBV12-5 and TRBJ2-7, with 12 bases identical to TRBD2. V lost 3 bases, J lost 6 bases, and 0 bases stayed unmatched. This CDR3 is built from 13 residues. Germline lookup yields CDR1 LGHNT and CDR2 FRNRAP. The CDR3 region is CASGLLAGGEQYF. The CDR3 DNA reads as TGTGCTAGTGGTTTACTAGCGGGGGGCGAGCAGTACTTC.

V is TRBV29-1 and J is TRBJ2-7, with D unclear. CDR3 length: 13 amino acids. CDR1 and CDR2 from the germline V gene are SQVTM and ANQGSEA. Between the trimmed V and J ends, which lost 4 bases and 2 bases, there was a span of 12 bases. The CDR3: CSVGPDDPYEQYF. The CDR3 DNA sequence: TGCAGCGTTGGCCCCGACGATCCCTACGAGCAGTACTTC.

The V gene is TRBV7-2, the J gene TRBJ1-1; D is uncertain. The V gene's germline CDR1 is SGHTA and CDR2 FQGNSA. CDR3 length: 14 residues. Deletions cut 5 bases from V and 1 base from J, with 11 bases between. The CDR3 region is CASSASAQNTEAFF. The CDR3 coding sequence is TGTGCCAGCAGCGCCTCCGCCCAGAACACTGAAGCTTTCTTT.

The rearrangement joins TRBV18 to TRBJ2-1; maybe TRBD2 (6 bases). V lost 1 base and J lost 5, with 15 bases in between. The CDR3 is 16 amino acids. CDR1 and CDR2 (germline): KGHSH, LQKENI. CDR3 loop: CASSPRRLAHDNEQFF. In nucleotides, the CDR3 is TGTGCCAGCTCACCACGTAGGCTAGCGCACGACAATGAGCAGTTCTTC.

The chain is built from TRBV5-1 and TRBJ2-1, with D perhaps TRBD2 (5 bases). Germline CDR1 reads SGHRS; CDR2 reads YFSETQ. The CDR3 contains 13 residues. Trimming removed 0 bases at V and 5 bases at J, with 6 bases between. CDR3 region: CASSLGGDNEQFF. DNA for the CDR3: TGCGCCAGCAGCTTGGGGGGAGACAATGAGCAGTTCTTC.

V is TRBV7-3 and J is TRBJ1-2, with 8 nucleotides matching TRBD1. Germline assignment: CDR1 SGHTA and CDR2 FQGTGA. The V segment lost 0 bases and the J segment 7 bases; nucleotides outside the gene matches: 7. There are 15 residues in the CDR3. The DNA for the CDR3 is TGTGCCAGCAGCTTAACGGCAGGGGGCGGCTTTGGCTACACCTTC. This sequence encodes CASSLTAGGGFGYTF. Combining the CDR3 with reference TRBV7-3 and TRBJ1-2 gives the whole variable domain GAGVSQTPSNKVTEKGKYVELRCDPISGHTALYWYRQSLGQGPEFLIYFQGTGAADDSGLPNDRFFAVRPEGSVSTLKIQRTERGDSAVYLCASSLTAGGGFGYTFGSGTRLTVV.

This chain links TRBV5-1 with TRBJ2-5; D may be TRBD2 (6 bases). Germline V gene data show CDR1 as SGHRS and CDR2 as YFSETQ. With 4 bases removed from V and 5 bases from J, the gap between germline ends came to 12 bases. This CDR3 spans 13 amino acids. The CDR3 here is CASSEGLSETQYF. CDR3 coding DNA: TGCGCCAGCAGCGAGGGACTCTCGGAGACCCAGTACTTC. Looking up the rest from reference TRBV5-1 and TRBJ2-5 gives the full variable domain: KAGVTQTPRYLIKTRGQQVTLSCSPISGHRSVSWYQQTPGQGLQFLFEYFSETQRNKGNFPGRFSGRQFSNSRSEMNVSTLELGDSALYLCASSEGLSETQYFGPGTRLLVL.

Written as DNA, the CDR3 is TGTGCCAGCAGCTTAGTAGCGGGGGCGGGAGATACGCAGTATTTT. It encodes CASSLVAGAGDTQYF. The chain carries TRBV7-3 and TRBJ2-3; TRBD2 aligns across 9 bases. CDR1 and CDR2 (germline): SGHTA, FQGTGA. CDR3 length equals 15 residues. The trim removed 2 bases at V and 5 bases at J, leaving 5 bases unmatched.

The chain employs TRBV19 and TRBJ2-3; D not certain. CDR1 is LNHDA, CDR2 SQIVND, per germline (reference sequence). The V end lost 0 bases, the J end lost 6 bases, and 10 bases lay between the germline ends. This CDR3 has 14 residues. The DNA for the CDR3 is TGTGCCAGTAGTATAGAAGGGCCTAGGGATACGCAGTATTTT. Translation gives CASSIEGPRDTQYF. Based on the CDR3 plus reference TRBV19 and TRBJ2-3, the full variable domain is DGGITQSPKYLFRKEGQNVTLSCEQNLNHDAMYWYRQDPGQGLRLIYYSQIVNDFQKGDIAEGYSVSREKKESFPLTVTSAQKNPTAFYLCASSIEGPRDTQYFGPGTRLTVL.

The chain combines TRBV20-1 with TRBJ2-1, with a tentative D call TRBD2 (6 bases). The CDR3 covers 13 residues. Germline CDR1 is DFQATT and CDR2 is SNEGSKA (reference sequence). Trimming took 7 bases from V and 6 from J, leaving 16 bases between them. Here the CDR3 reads CSGSDAGPNEQFF. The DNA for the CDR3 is TGCAGTGGGTCCGATGCGGGACCCAATGAGCAGTTCTTC.